The rows below give T cell receptor beta chains drawn from one sample of a study of cytomegalovirus exposure and HLA in healthy donors. The method was immunoSEQ multiplex PCR; TCRdb's version includes in-frame clones alone and lacks a portion of them. The sample data list around 65,000 clones. The material sequenced was PBMCs. The receptors originated from a man aged 25 to 40 in good health and CMV-seropositive. Both conserved end residues are part of each CDR3. The D gene is left open where the match is weak.

TGTGCCAGCAGTTACCGGACTAGCGGGAGATTTAATGAGCAGTTCTTC CASSYRTSGRFNEQFF TRBJ2-1 TRBD2 TRBV6-5
TGTGCCACCTCGGAGGGAAATCAGCCCCAGCATTTT CATSEGNQPQHF TRBJ1-5 NA TRBV5-4
TGTGCCAGCAATCGCCAGGGGGGTGGATCCACTGAAGCTTTCTTT CASNRQGGGSTEAFF TRBJ1-1 TRBD1 TRBV7-3
TGTGCTAGTGGTTCCCGGACTAGCGGAGGATCGGCCGAGACCCAGTACTTC CASGSRTSGGSAETQYF TRBJ2-5 TRBD2 TRBV12-5
TGCGCCAGCAGTCCTGGAAGGGGGCAACACCGTGAAAAACTGTTTTTT CASSPGRGQHREKLFF TRBJ1-4 TRBD1 TRBV5-1
TGTGCCAGCAGCTTAGTCCGGGGGGCGACCGGGGAGCTGTTTTTT CASSLVRGATGELFF TRBJ2-2 NA TRBV11-3
TGTGCCAGCAGCGTGAGGCCAGGGGGCCGGGAGACCCAGTACTTC CASSVRPGGRETQYF TRBJ2-5 TRBD1 TRBV9
TGTGCCAGCAGCCAAGCTGCCACTGGTTCCTACGAGCAGTACTTC CASSQAATGSYEQYF TRBJ2-7 NA TRBV4-2
TGTGCCATCAGTGAGTCTCGACTAGCGGCCAATGAGCAGTTCTTC CAISESRLAANEQFF TRBJ2-1 TRBD2 TRBV10-3
TGTGCCAGCAGATCCGGGACTAGCGGGTCCTACGAGCAGTACTTC CASRSGTSGSYEQYF TRBJ2-7 TRBD2 TRBV5-4
TGTGCCAGCAGCTTAGGAGGGCTCACAGATACGCAGTATTTT CASSLGGLTDTQYF TRBJ2-3 NA TRBV11-2
TGCGCCAGCACCCCCTCCGGGGGGGCTTCCTACAATGAGCAGTTCTTC CASTPSGGASYNEQFF TRBJ2-1 TRBD2 TRBV5-1
TGTGCCAGCAGCTTTCCTAGCGGGGGGTCCTGGGCCAAAAACATTCAGTACTTC CASSFPSGGSWAKNIQYF TRBJ2-4 TRBD2 TRBV5-6
TGTGCCAGCAGTGAAAGGAGACAGGGGGCGAGTGGAAACACCATATATTTT CASSERRQGASGNTIYF TRBJ1-3 TRBD1 TRBV6-1
TGTGCCAGCAGTGAATGGAAATCCGCTCAGGGGAACTATGGCTACACCTTC CASSEWKSAQGNYGYTF TRBJ1-2 NA TRBV6-1
TGTGCCAGCAGCTCGCTTCTAGCGGGCCCCCGGGACGAGCAGTACTTC CASSSLLAGPRDEQYF TRBJ2-7 TRBD2 TRBV11-3
TGTGCCAGCAGTTACTTAGCGGGGGGAAACTACGAGCAGTACTTC CASSYLAGGNYEQYF TRBJ2-7 TRBD2 TRBV6-5
TGCGCCAGCGGAGGGGGCGAGGGAAACACCATATATTTT CASGGGEGNTIYF TRBJ1-3 TRBD1 TRBV5-1
TGTGCCAGCTCACCACCGGTCAGGTTGCTGAACTATGGCTACACCTTC CASSPPVRLLNYGYTF TRBJ1-2 NA TRBV18
TGTGCCAGTAGTAAATACCAGAAGGGAGGGACTGAAGCTTTCTTT CASSKYQKGGTEAFF TRBJ1-1 NA TRBV19